These 15 T cell receptor beta chains originate from one sample sequenced in a study of cytomegalovirus exposure and HLA in healthy donors. The PCR used 60 Vbeta and 13 Jbeta primers. Here immunoSEQ multiplex PCR was the method, and the copy in TCRdb shows in-frame clones only, minus some. This sample has about 160,000 clones, with over 60% found just once. Sequences were obtained from PBMCs. The receptor source for this set is a woman aged 45-60 years in good health and CMV-seropositive.

This sequence joins TRBV4-3 and TRBJ1-2, with 7 bases fitting TRBD1. The CDR3 runs to 16 residues. J was trimmed by 14 bases and V by 3 bases; bases with no gene match: 21. CDR1 LGHNA and CDR2 YSLEER come from the germline V gene. The CDR3 region has the DNA TGCGCCAGCAGCCACGGGACAGCTGCCCGATTTATGGCTCAAACCTTC. Translation: CASSHGTAARFMAQTF.

The chain has TRBV11-1 and TRBJ2-7; 12 bases are shared with TRBD2. Germline loops: CDR1 SGHAT, CDR2 FQDESV (reference sequence). V lost 5 bases and J lost 3; bases outside the gene matches: 8. The CDR3 has 16 amino acids. This CDR3 is CASSPGLAGLNYEQYF. The DNA of the CDR3 is TGTGCCAGCAGCCCCGGACTAGCGGGACTTAACTACGAGCAGTACTTC.

This clone was seen more than once but under ten times. The chain recombines TRBV6-5 with TRBJ2-7; 8 nucleotides line up with TRBD1. V gave up 6 bases and J gave up 2 bases; unmatched junction bases: 6. From germline, CDR1 is MNHEY and CDR2 SVGAGI. The CDR3 runs to 14 residues. The CDR3 DNA reads TGTGCCAGCAGGAAGACAGGGGTTCCCTACGAGCAGTACTTC. Protein sequence: CASRKTGVPYEQYF.

Notes on this clone: The conserved closing phenylalanine or tryptophan is absent in this CDR3, likely reflecting a read error. V usage is TRBV4-1 and J usage is TRBJ2-2; D is unclear. V lost 6 bases, J lost 1 base, and 3 bases lay in between. The V gene's germline CDR1 is MGHRA and CDR2 YSYEKL. The CDR3 spans 12 residues. The CDR3 DNA reads TGCGCCAGCAGGGAGAACACCGGGGAGCTGTTTGTT. Its protein is CASRENTGELFV.

This chain connects TRBV19 to TRBJ2-2; 12 bases are shared with TRBD1. The CDR3 contains 16 residues. V lost 8 bases to trimming and J lost 7 bases; unmatched junction nucleotides: 11. Per germline, CDR1 LNHDA and CDR2 SQIVND (reference sequence). This chain's CDR3 is CASVVGTGGIIGELFF. In DNA form, the CDR3 reads TGTGCCAGTGTGGTGGGGACAGGGGGCATAATCGGGGAGCTGTTTTTT.

This rearrangement joins TRBV4-1 to TRBJ2-7; maybe TRBD1 (6 bases). The CDR3 extends over 14 amino acids. The germline CDR1 and CDR2 sequences are MGHRA and YSYEKL. V was cut by 0 bases and J by 3 bases, with 9 bases left in between. The CDR3 DNA sequence: TGCGCCAGCAGCCAAGAACAGGGTAACTACGAGCAGTACTTC. This gives the protein CASSQEQGNYEQYF.

This CDR3 is CASSPRDRVSTDTQYF. DNA of the CDR3: TGTGCCAGCAGTCCCCGGGACAGGGTGAGCACAGATACGCAGTATTTT. The chain uses TRBV25-1 and TRBJ2-3; 9 bases match TRBD1. Trimming cost V 5 bases and J 0 bases; bases outside gene matches: 6. The CDR3 is 16 residues long. The germline V gene has CDR1 MGHDK and CDR2 SYGVNS.

The rearrangement links TRBV27 to TRBJ2-1; TRBD2 aligns across 11 bases. Germline CDR1 and CDR2: MNHEY and SMNVEV (reference sequence). The junction had 7 bases not matched to a gene; V was cut back by 4 bases and J by 8 bases. The CDR3 has 15 amino acids. Written as DNA, the CDR3 is TGTGCCAGCAGTTCCTTAGCGGGAGGGTGGGATGAGCAGTTCTTC. Translating it yields CASSSLAGGWDEQFF.

V gene TRBV7-2 combines with J gene TRBJ2-6, with TRBD1 matching over 7 bases. Trimming at V came to 3 bases and at J to 0 bases, leaving 5 bases not matched to a gene. Germline assignment: CDR1 SGHTA and CDR2 FQGNSA. The length of the CDR3 is 17 residues. The CDR3 loop reads CASSFSRDSSGANVLTF. In DNA form, the CDR3 reads TGTGCCAGCAGCTTCAGTCGGGACAGCTCTGGGGCCAACGTCCTGACTTTC. Filled out from reference TRBV7-2 and TRBJ2-6, the complete variable domain reads GAGVSQSPSNKVTEKGKDVELRCDPISGHTALYWYRQSLGQGLEFLIYFQGNSAPDKSGLPSDRFSAERTGGSVSTLTIQRTQQEDSAVYLCASSFSRDSSGANVLTFGAGSRLTVL.

The chain has TRBV30 and TRBJ1-2; TRBD1 matches at 11 bases. The ends lost 2 bases at V and 6 bases at J; junction bases unmatched: 5. CDR1 is GTSNPN and CDR2 is SVGIG in the germline V gene (reference sequence). This CDR3 spans 14 amino acids. In DNA, the CDR3 is TGTGCCTGGAGTCGGACAGGGGGCGCGCATGGCTACACCTTC. Its translation is CAWSRTGGAHGYTF.

The chain is built from TRBV10-3 and TRBJ2-1; 10 positions agree with TRBD2. This CDR3 region has 13 residues. V trimming: 8 bases; J trimming: 6 bases; junction bases outside the gene matches: 4. Germline CDR1 ENHRY, CDR2 SYGVKD. The CDR3 bases are TGTGCCATCCAGCGACTAGCGGGCAATGAGCAGTTCTTC. Translated, it gives CAIQRLAGNEQFF.

J is TRBJ1-3 and V is TRBV7-2; TRBD1 matches 7 bases. The CDR3 sequence is 15 residues long. The V segment lost 5 bases and the J segment 8 bases; nucleotides outside the gene matches: 12. Germline CDR1 is SGHTA and CDR2 is FQGNSA. CDR3 nucleotide sequence: TGTGCCAGCAGCCCTTCCCGACAGGGAGTACACACCATATATTTT. Translated, it gives CASSPSRQGVHTIYF.

Here the CDR3 reads CASSPRQGVRELFF. CDR3 DNA: TGTGCCAGCAGTCCGCGACAGGGAGTCCGGGAGCTGTTTTTT. The V and J genes are TRBV27 and TRBJ2-2; 7 positions match TRBD1. With 5 bases clipped from V and 9 bases from J, the junction kept 9 bases outside the gene matches. Germline V lookup: CDR1 MNHEY, CDR2 SMNVEV (reference sequence). The CDR3 loop spans 14 amino acids.

The chain uses TRBV27 and TRBJ2-6; 7 nucleotides match TRBD1. CDR3 length: 16 residues. V dropped 10 bases and J dropped 0; count of bases not matched to a gene: 9. CDR1 MNHEY and CDR2 SMNVEV come from the germline V gene (reference sequence). The chain's CDR3 is CATRTGDHSGANVLTF. The DNA for the CDR3 is TGTGCCACCAGAACAGGGGACCACTCTGGGGCCAACGTCCTGACTTTC.

The CDR3 nucleotides are TGCGCCAGCAGCCACCAAATTAGACGAGTAGCGGGACGGTGGGAGACCCAGTACTTC. Protein product: CASSHQIRRVAGRWETQYF. The gene calls are TRBV4-1 and TRBJ2-5; 8 positions match TRBD2. Germline-derived CDR1 and CDR2 are MGHRA and YSYEKL. V lost 3 bases and J lost 5; bases outside the gene matches: 20. This CDR3 has 19 amino acids.